This TCR beta chain was sequenced during a study of blood T cell repertoires in COVID-19. Recovered participants had two consecutive negative NP/OP PCR tests, healthcare professional clearance, or symptom resolution. Germline V gene data show CDR1 as GTSNPN and CDR2 as SVGIG (reference sequence). The length of the CDR3 is 13 residues. V lost 0 bases and J lost 4, with 7 bases in between. Original analysis: Counts of nucleated cells, estimated from reference gene primer amplification, were obtained. Profiling relied on immunoSEQ multiplex PCR, and the TCRdb table lists in-frame clones only, not all of them. V, J and clone size derive from that table, while D and trimming were established from the DNA sequence. The top ten clones hold 3.5% to 4.5% of a sample with approximately 290,000 clones, 80% to 90% of them seen once.

The V gene is TRBV30, the J gene TRBJ2-1; D is uncertain. Material: PBMCs or T cells enriched from blood (not recorded which). The sequence derives from a woman in her 30s who had recovered from COVID-19. CDR3 bases: TGTGCCTGGAGTGTACTGTCGTACAATGAGCAGTTCTTC. Protein sequence: CAWSVLSYNEQFF.